The 28 T cell receptor beta chains below all came from one sample that was sequenced in a study of glioma-infiltrating T cells after dendritic cell vaccination. Sequencing was performed with immunoSEQ multiplex PCR; in TCRdb, only in-frame clones are kept and a portion is missing. The sample holds roughly 100,000 clones; more than 75% are singletons and the top ten take roughly 2.9%. Specimen: blood, collected before dendritic cell vaccination. Source of these receptors: a human donor with glioblastoma.

The genes are TRBV2 and TRBJ2-6; no clear D gene. Trimming pared 6 bases from V and 0 bases from J, leaving 12 bases between. This CDR3 is 16 amino acids long. CDR1 is SNHLY and CDR2 is FYNNEI in the germline V gene. Here the CDR3 DNA reads TGTGCCAGCAGCCCACGGGTAGGCTCTGGGGCCAACGTCCTGACTTTC. Its translation: CASSPRVGSGANVLTF. The variable domain in full, completed from reference TRBV2 and TRBJ2-6, reads EPEVTQTPSHQVTQMGQEVILRCVPISNHLYFYWYRQILGQKVEFLVSFYNNEISEKSEIFDDQFSVERPDGSNFTLKIRSTKLEDSAMYFCASSPRVGSGANVLTFGAGSRLTVL.

V is TRBV6-5 and J is TRBJ2-3, with 8 bases identical to TRBD2. The CDR3 contains 16 residues. CDR1 MNHEY and CDR2 SVGAGI come from the germline V gene. V lost 1 base and J lost 5; bases outside the gene matches: 8. The CDR3: CASSYWPGGPVDTQYF. In nucleotides, the CDR3 is TGTGCCAGCAGTTACTGGCCGGGAGGGCCAGTAGATACGCAGTATTTT.

This clone has just one count. The chain recombines TRBV4-1 with TRBJ1-2, with 7 nucleotides matching TRBD1. The CDR3 has 14 residues. The ends lost 4 bases at V and 7 bases at J; junction bases unmatched: 9. Germline CDR1 MGHRA, CDR2 YSYEKL. The CDR3 DNA is TGCGCCAGCAGCCTTACAGGGGTGGAGGGTGGCTACACCTTC. As protein: CASSLTGVEGGYTF.

This clone was counted a few times. The chain recombines TRBV7-9 with TRBJ1-1; a weak D match, TRBD1 (6 bases). The CDR3 has 13 amino acids. The V gene's germline CDR1 is SEHNR and CDR2 FQNEAQ (reference sequence). V lost 3 bases, J lost 7 bases, and 12 bases lay in between. The CDR3 region is CASSFQDSSEAFF. The CDR3 DNA reads as TGTGCCAGCAGCTTCCAGGACAGCAGTGAAGCTTTCTTT.

This clone was seen more than once but under ten times. The chain carries TRBV6-1 and TRBJ1-2; tentatively, D is TRBD1 (5 bases). From germline, CDR1 is MNHNS and CDR2 SASEGT. The CDR3 covers 14 residues. The germline V and J ends were trimmed by 4 bases and 4 bases, with 13 bases remaining between them. DNA for the CDR3: TGTGCCAGCAGTGCCCTGGGGGGGACCTATGGCTACACCTTC. Residues: CASSALGGTYGYTF.

This sequence joins TRBV29-1 and TRBJ2-5; D uncertain. The J call may be wrong; the DNA end is better matched by TRBJ2-7. The germline gives CDR1 SQVTM, CDR2 ANQGSEA. The CDR3 length is 12 residues. The CDR3 sequence: CSVGVSSYEQYF. CDR3 coding DNA: TGCAGCGTGGGCGTGTCATCCTACGAGCAGTACTTC.

The chain recombines TRBV6-5 with TRBJ2-3; the D is unclear. Germline values: CDR1 MNHEY, CDR2 SVGAGI. V lost 0 bases and J lost 5, with 9 bases in between. This CDR3 region has 14 residues. The CDR3 region has the DNA TGTGCCAGCAGTTACTCCACGAGCCGAGATACGCAGTATTTT. It specifies CASSYSTSRDTQYF.

The CDR3, as DNA: TGTGCCAGCAGCTTAGTGGGGGCTAGCGGGGGTGCCTACGAGCAGTACTTC. Amino acid sequence: CASSLVGASGGAYEQYF. J is TRBJ2-7 and V is TRBV7-2; 10 bases line up with TRBD2. V trimming: 1 base; J trimming: 2 bases; junction bases outside the gene matches: 8. The CDR3 consists of 17 residues. The germline V gene encodes CDR1 SGHTA and CDR2 FQGNSA. The full variable domain, its missing parts supplied by reference TRBV7-2 and TRBJ2-7, is GAGVSQSPSNKVTEKGKDVELRCDPISGHTALYWYRQSLGQGLEFLIYFQGNSAPDKSGLPSDRFSAERTGGSVSTLTIQRTQQEDSAVYLCASSLVGASGGAYEQYFGPGTRLTVT.

This clone occurred a few times. The rearrangement joins TRBV2 to TRBJ1-2; no definite D call. The length of the CDR3 is 14 residues. Germline CDR1 and CDR2: SNHLY and FYNNEI. V lost 6 bases and J lost 4, with 15 bases in between. The CDR3 nucleotides are TGTGCCAGCAGCCGGCCCTGGGAGGGCTATGGCTACACCTTC. Protein sequence: CASSRPWEGYGYTF.

The chain joins TRBV6-5 to TRBJ1-5; D is uncertain. The V end lost 5 bases, the J end lost 7 bases, and 15 bases lay between the germline ends. CDR1 and CDR2 (germline): MNHEY, SVGAGI. The CDR3 runs to 14 residues. This CDR3 is CASSPVGDRQPQHF. For the CDR3, the DNA is TGTGCCAGCAGTCCTGTGGGCGATCGACAGCCCCAGCATTTT.

The chain has TRBV9 and TRBJ2-5; 10 positions agree with TRBD2. V trimming: 0 bases; J trimming: 2 bases; junction bases outside the gene matches: 7. The V gene's germline CDR1 is SGDLS and CDR2 YYNGEE. The CDR3 consists of 17 residues. Here the CDR3 DNA reads TGTGCCAGCAGCGTAGGGGCTAGCGGGGGCGTACAAGAGACCCAGTACTTC. Its protein is CASSVGASGGVQETQYF.

The chain combines TRBV30 with TRBJ1-5; the D is unclear. There are 13 residues in the CDR3. The V end lost 2 bases, the J end lost 0 bases, and 5 bases lay between the germline ends. Germline V lookup: CDR1 GTSNPN, CDR2 SVGIG (reference sequence). The CDR3 loop reads CAWSFGSNQPQHF. DNA for the CDR3: TGTGCCTGGAGTTTCGGTAGCAATCAGCCCCAGCATTTT.

The V gene is TRBV5-6, the J gene TRBJ2-7, with a weak D call TRBD1 (6 bases). Trimming pared 2 bases from V and 0 bases from J, leaving 12 bases between. The germline gives CDR1 SGHDT, CDR2 YYEEEE. The CDR3 sequence is 15 residues long. The CDR3 bases are TGTGCCAGCAGCTTCCTGGGGGCCTCCTCCTACGAGCAGTACTTC. Residues: CASSFLGASSYEQYF.

The rearrangement uses TRBV9 and TRBJ2-5; 9 nucleotides agree with TRBD1. The CDR3 length is 14 residues. With V trimmed by 4 bases and J by 4 bases, 5 bases remained unmatched. Germline V gene data show CDR1 as SGDLS and CDR2 as YYNGEE. The CDR3 loop reads CASSPTGGGETQYF. The DNA of the CDR3 is TGTGCCAGCAGCCCGACAGGGGGGGGAGAGACCCAGTACTTC.

This clone showed up just a few times. At the DNA level, this CDR3 is encoded by other sequences in the same sample as well. This sequence joins TRBV5-1 and TRBJ1-2; 11 bases align to TRBD1. The CDR3 is 17 residues long. Germline CDR1 and CDR2: SGHRS and YFSETQ. V dropped 0 bases and J dropped 4; count of bases not matched to a gene: 8. CDR3 DNA: TGCGCCAGCAGCTTGGCCAGGTGGACAGGGGGCGGCTATGGCTACACCTTC. It specifies CASSLARWTGGGYGYTF.

V and J are TRBV11-2 and TRBJ2-1; 12 positions agree with TRBD2. The CDR3 is made up of 17 amino acids. Trimming at V came to 1 base and at J to 6 bases, leaving 7 bases not matched to a gene. The germline gives CDR1 SGHAT, CDR2 FQNNGV. CDR3 nucleotides: TGTGCCAGCAGCTTAGCGGGCGGGGGACTAGCGGGCAATGAGCAGTTCTTC. This codes for CASSLAGGGLAGNEQFF.

The gene calls are TRBV30 and TRBJ1-2; 7 bases are shared with TRBD1. This CDR3 is 14 amino acids long. V lost 2 bases to trimming and J lost 2 bases; unmatched junction nucleotides: 5. Germline V CDR1 and CDR2: GTSNPN, SVGIG (reference sequence). For the CDR3, the DNA is TGTGCCTGGAGTCCGGGACAGTACAACTATGGCTACACCTTC. This sequence encodes CAWSPGQYNYGYTF.

This rearrangement joins TRBV7-9 to TRBJ1-2, with 8 bases aligning to TRBD1. With V trimmed by 5 bases and J by 14 bases, 13 bases remained unmatched. This CDR3 spans 13 amino acids. The germline V gene encodes CDR1 SEHNR and CDR2 FQNEAQ (reference sequence). DNA for the CDR3: TGTGCCAGCAGCCCGCTGACAGGGGTTATGAGTACCTTC. It translates to CASSPLTGVMSTF.

The gene calls are TRBV7-9 and TRBJ2-2, with D tentatively TRBD2 (5 bases). This CDR3 comprises 14 residues. Looked up from germline, CDR1 is SEHNR and CDR2 is FQNEAQ (reference sequence). The V and J ends lost 4 bases and 6 bases respectively, with 12 bases between them. The CDR3 sequence: CASSYARGAGELFF. The CDR3, as DNA: TGTGCCAGCAGCTACGCCCGGGGTGCCGGGGAGCTGTTTTTT.

The chain recombines TRBV7-2 with TRBJ2-2; TRBD1 agrees at 9 bases. With 5 bases clipped from V and 4 bases from J, the junction kept 8 bases outside the gene matches. The CDR3 totals 16 residues. Germline-derived CDR1 and CDR2 are SGHTA and FQGNSA. Written as DNA, the CDR3 is TGTGCCAGCAGCCTTCTCGGGACAGGGTTCACCGGGGAGCTGTTTTTT. This translates into CASSLLGTGFTGELFF. Filled out from reference TRBV7-2 and TRBJ2-2, the complete variable domain reads GAGVSQSPSNKVTEKGKDVELRCDPISGHTALYWYRQSLGQGLEFLIYFQGNSAPDKSGLPSDRFSAERTGGSVSTLTIQRTQQEDSAVYLCASSLLGTGFTGELFFGEGSRLTVL.

The chain uses TRBV6-6 and TRBJ2-7; 9 bases align to TRBD1. Unmatched junction bases numbered 4, after V lost 5 bases and J lost 2 bases. Germline V gene sequence: CDR1 MNHNY, CDR2 SVGAGI (reference sequence). This CDR3 comprises 14 residues. In DNA form, the CDR3 reads TGTGCCAGCAGTAACCGGGACAGGGCCTACGAGCAGTACTTC. Translation: CASSNRDRAYEQYF.

This sequence joins TRBV5-8 and TRBJ1-2; no reliable D call. The ends were cut back, 0 bases at V and 2 bases at J, with 11 bases in the middle. Per germline, CDR1 SGHTS and CDR2 YDEGEE. The CDR3 length is 15 residues. CDR3 sequence reads: CASSLGPGINYGYTF. CDR3 coding DNA: TGTGCCAGCAGCTTGGGCCCGGGAATAAACTATGGCTACACCTTC.

This clone has only one observation. The chain links TRBV5-1 to TRBJ2-7; D is perhaps TRBD1 (6 bases). CDR3 length: 16 residues. Looked up from germline, CDR1 is SGHRS and CDR2 is YFSETQ. Trimming took 4 bases from V and 1 from J, leaving 18 bases between them. CDR3 region: CASSPDGGGGSYEQYF. The DNA for the CDR3 is TGCGCCAGCAGCCCGGATGGGGGCGGAGGTTCCTACGAGCAGTACTTC.

The rearrangement uses TRBV7-2 and TRBJ2-3; tentative D call: TRBD2 (6 bases). V shed 1 base and J shed 2 bases, with 13 bases lying between them. The germline gives CDR1 SGHTA, CDR2 FQGNSA. CDR3 length: 16 amino acids. The CDR3 loop is CASSLVGGPPTDTQYF. In DNA form, the CDR3 reads TGTGCCAGCAGCTTAGTGGGGGGACCACCCACAGATACGCAGTATTTT.

The rearrangement links TRBV2 to TRBJ2-7, with TRBD2 matching 9 bases. CDR3 length: 14 residues. Trimming at V came to 6 bases and at J to 4 bases, leaving 7 bases not matched to a gene. The germline V gene has CDR1 SNHLY and CDR2 FYNNEI. The CDR3 protein is CASRPLAGRYEQYF. In nucleotides, the CDR3 is TGTGCCAGCAGGCCCCTAGCGGGAAGGTACGAGCAGTACTTC.

This clone came up a few times. V gene TRBV6-5 combines with J gene TRBJ2-7, with 8 bases identical to TRBD2. The germline V gene has CDR1 MNHEY and CDR2 SVGAGI. The CDR3 has 13 residues. V was pared by 6 bases and J by 3 bases, with 4 bases of the junction left unmatched. CDR3 sequence (DNA): TGTGCCAGCAGCAGACTAGCGAACTACGAGCAGTACTTC. The encoded protein is CASSRLANYEQYF.

V is TRBV6-5 and J is TRBJ2-7; D may be TRBD2 (6 bases). V gave up 4 bases and J gave up 6 bases, with 19 bases separating them. Germline CDR1 MNHEY, CDR2 SVGAGI. CDR3 size: 15 residues. Here the CDR3 DNA reads TGTGCCAGCAGTTGGACGCGGGGTGGGTCGAGCGAGCAGTACTTC. It translates to CASSWTRGGSSEQYF.

The chain combines TRBV18 with TRBJ2-3; 8 bases match TRBD1. Germline V gives CDR1 KGHSH, CDR2 LQKENI. The CDR3 extends over 16 amino acids. Trimming removed 3 bases from V and 4 bases from J; junction bases left unmatched: 9. The CDR3 DNA reads as TGTGCCAGCTCACCGGTCGGTCAGGGGGCCTCAGATACGCAGTATTTT. Translating gives CASSPVGQGASDTQYF.